Listed here are 26 T cell receptor beta chains from one sample, sequenced in a study of T cell repertoires in aging, cancer and after chemotherapy. The template was genomic DNA from peripheral blood, not RNA. TRB rearrangements spanning V, D and J were amplified using mixed TRB-A/B primers. TCRdb used MiXCR to reprocess the multiplex PCR reads, holding one entry per CDR3 protein. The table has about 7,900 distinct CDR3 sequences, roughly 41% seen once. What was sequenced was blood. These receptors came from a human donor with a solid tumor.

The chain combines TRBV24-1 with TRBJ2-3, with D unresolved. The germline V gene encodes CDR1 KGHDR and CDR2 SFDVKD. The CDR3 is made up of 14 amino acids. The V end lost 4 bases, the J end lost 6 bases, and 13 bases lay between the germline ends. DNA for the CDR3: TGTGCCACCAGTGACCCCGTGGGTGGCGATACGCAGTATTTT. It translates to CATSDPVGGDTQYF.

The chain recombines TRBV19 with TRBJ2-6, with 10 bases that match TRBD1. The CDR3 is 18 residues long. V trimming: 2 bases; J trimming: 4 bases; junction bases outside the gene matches: 8. The V gene's germline CDR1 is LNHDA and CDR2 SQIVND (reference sequence). The CDR3 reads CASSIIGTGAVGANVLTF. The DNA of the CDR3 is TGTGCCAGTAGTATAATTGGGACAGGGGCAGTAGGGGCCAACGTCCTGACTTTC.

This clonotype appeared a few times. J is TRBJ2-3 and V is TRBV5-6; D gene uncertain. The CDR3 sequence is 13 residues long. The germline gives CDR1 SGHDT, CDR2 YYEEEE. V was cut by 5 bases and J by 4 bases, with 11 bases left in between. For the CDR3, the DNA is TGTGCCAGCAGTCCTCTAGGTGCAGATACGCAGTATTTT. The encoded protein is CASSPLGADTQYF.

This clonotype has only a few counts. V and J are TRBV11-3 and TRBJ2-7, with 8 positions matching TRBD2. V was clipped by 4 bases and J by 5 bases; unmatched bases: 10. This CDR3 comprises 15 residues. CDR1 and CDR2 (germline): SGHNT, YENEEA. CDR3 region: CASSSGREGSHEQYF. In nucleotides, the CDR3 is TGTGCCAGCAGCTCCGGTCGGGAGGGTTCGCACGAGCAGTACTTC.

This chain links TRBV6-1 with TRBJ2-5; no reliable D call. V was pared by 6 bases and J by 7 bases, with 9 bases between. This CDR3 spans 11 amino acids. The germline V gene encodes CDR1 MNHNS and CDR2 SASEGT. CDR3 sequence (DNA): TGTGCCAGCAGCTCGGCCAGGACCCAGTACTTC. It codes for CASSSARTQYF.

A single count supports this clonotype. The chain employs TRBV6-1 and TRBJ2-1; D possibly corresponds to TRBD1 (6 bases). The CDR3 covers 15 residues. Trimming left V 5 bases short and J 3 bases short, with 14 bases between. Germline CDR1 MNHNS, CDR2 SASEGT. This chain's CDR3 is CASSPMDRFYNEQFF. In DNA form, the CDR3 reads TGTGCCAGCAGTCCGATGGACAGATTCTACAATGAGCAGTTCTTC.

The V call is TRBV10-3, the J call TRBJ1-1, with D uncertain. The CDR3 is made up of 19 amino acids. Trimming took 6 bases from V and 3 from J, leaving 29 bases between them. Germline lookup yields CDR1 ENHRY and CDR2 SYGVKD. This CDR3 reads CAIRILDGGALIMDTEAFF. The CDR3 nucleotides read TGTGCCATCAGAATCTTGGATGGAGGAGCCCTGATAATGGACACTGAAGCTTTCTTT.

This clonotype is judged medium-sized. The chain uses TRBV29-1 and TRBJ2-2, with D perhaps TRBD1 (5 bases). V gave up 7 bases and J gave up 1 base, with 10 bases separating them. Germline lookup yields CDR1 SQVTM and CDR2 ANQGSEA. The CDR3 totals 13 residues. The CDR3 bases are TGCAGCGCAAGTGGACAGAACACCGGGGAGCTGTTTTTT. Translation gives CSASGQNTGELFF.

V and J are TRBV12-3 or TRBV12-4 and TRBJ2-7; 7 bases agree with TRBD1. J was trimmed by 3 bases and V by 1 base; bases with no gene match: 6. The CDR3 covers 15 residues. The CDR3 here is CASSLGQGSFYEQYF. The CDR3 bases are TGTGCCAGCAGTTTAGGACAGGGTTCTTTCTACGAGCAGTACTTC.

This clonotype is classed as medium-sized. V usage is TRBV11-3 and J usage is TRBJ2-5; possible D gene TRBD2, 6 bases. Trimming cost V 3 bases and J 0 bases, with 8 bases left between them. The CDR3 consists of 14 residues. The V gene's germline CDR1 is SGHNT and CDR2 YENEEA. CDR3 nucleotides: TGTGCCAGCAGCTTCCTAGCGTACCAAGAGACCCAGTACTTC. Amino acid sequence: CASSFLAYQETQYF.

This chain joins TRBV18 and TRBJ1-2; D is ambiguous. Trimming took 2 bases from V and 2 from J, leaving 3 bases between them. The CDR3 runs to 12 residues. Per germline, CDR1 KGHSH and CDR2 LQKENI. DNA for the CDR3: TGTGCCAGCTCACCAGGCAACTATGGCTACACCTTC. Translated: CASSPGNYGYTF.

The genes are TRBV4-2 and TRBJ2-5, with D maybe TRBD2 (6 bases). The germline V gene encodes CDR1 LGHNA and CDR2 YNFKEQ. This CDR3 is 14 amino acids long. V lost 0 bases to trimming and J lost 5 bases, with 10 bases between them. The CDR3 bases are TGTGCCAGCAGCCAAGACCCGGAGGGGGAGACCCAGTACTTC. Translating gives CASSQDPEGETQYF.

The sample holds a few counts of this clonotype. The chain is built from TRBV11-2 and TRBJ2-7, with TRBD1 identical over 7 bases. Germline V gene lookup returns CDR1 SGHAT and CDR2 FQNNGV. After removal of 5 bases from V and 7 bases from J, the junction contained 8 bases not matched to a gene. CDR3 length: 13 residues. This CDR3 is CASSQDRAGEQYF. DNA for the CDR3: TGTGCCAGCAGCCAAGACAGGGCGGGTGAGCAGTACTTC.

V is TRBV6-2 or TRBV6-3 and J is TRBJ1-1; D remains unclear. The CDR3 sequence is 15 residues long. The V end lost 5 bases, the J end lost 4 bases, and 17 bases lay between the germline ends. Per the germline V gene, CDR1 is MNHEY and CDR2 is SVGEGT. CDR3 sequence reads: CASSEMTRSGTEAFF. The CDR3 DNA reads TGTGCCAGCAGTGAAATGACACGCTCGGGCACTGAAGCTTTCTTT.

V and J are TRBV24-1 and TRBJ1-5; 10 nucleotides line up with TRBD1. Trimming at V came to 7 bases and at J to 4 bases, leaving 3 bases not matched to a gene. The CDR3 loop spans 14 amino acids. Germline V gene sequence: CDR1 KGHDR, CDR2 SFDVKD. The CDR3: CATRGQGLNQPQHF. The CDR3 coding sequence is TGTGCCACCAGGGGACAGGGGTTAAATCAGCCCCAGCATTTT.

Within the sample, this clonotype is medium-sized. This rearrangement joins TRBV11-3 to TRBJ2-7; 8 bases are shared with TRBD1. Germline assignment: CDR1 SGHNT and CDR2 YENEEA. The length of the CDR3 is 13 residues. Losses at the gene ends were 5 bases for V and 9 bases for J; bases not matched to a gene: 9. CDR3: CASSIPGGWRQYF. The CDR3 DNA reads TGTGCCAGCAGCATCCCAGGGGGCTGGAGGCAGTACTTC.

CDR3 bases: TGTGCCACCAGCACCCCGGAAGCGGGCTCCTACGAGCAGTACTTC. Its translation is CATSTPEAGSYEQYF. The chain links TRBV15 to TRBJ2-7, with TRBD2 as a possible D gene (6 bases). The V gene's germline CDR1 is LNHNV and CDR2 YYDKDF (reference sequence). The CDR3 covers 15 residues. The V gene lost 4 bases and the J gene lost 0 bases, with 13 bases spanning the gap.

This rearrangement joins TRBV11-3 to TRBJ1-2, with 12 bases fitting TRBD1. V trimming: 5 bases; J trimming: 7 bases; junction bases outside the gene matches: 8. The CDR3 has 15 residues. Germline-derived CDR1 and CDR2 are SGHNT and YENEEA. For the CDR3, the DNA is TGTGCCAGCAGCCCCTGGGGGACAGGGGGCAGTGGCTACACCTTC. It specifies CASSPWGTGGSGYTF.

The rearrangement joins TRBV6-2 or TRBV6-3 to TRBJ1-1; D is unclear. Germline V gives CDR1 MNHEY, CDR2 SVGEGT. The V gene lost 2 bases and the J gene lost 0 bases, with 10 bases spanning the gap. This CDR3 is built from 15 residues. The CDR3: CASSYGSLMNTEAFF. In nucleotides, the CDR3 is TGTGCCAGCAGTTACGGTTCACTAATGAACACTGAAGCTTTCTTT.

This clonotype showed up just a few times. The chain employs TRBV6-2 or TRBV6-3 and TRBJ1-5; D gene uncertain. Germline assignment: CDR1 MNHEY and CDR2 SVGEGT. This CDR3 region has 14 residues. V was trimmed by 2 bases and J by 7 bases, leaving 12 bases between them. This CDR3 reads CASSYLTVGQPQHF. Written as DNA, the CDR3 is TGTGCCAGCAGTTACCTCACGGTTGGGCAGCCCCAGCATTTT.

The J gene is TRBJ2-3, the V gene TRBV24-1; 9 positions agree with TRBD2. Germline V gene sequence: CDR1 KGHDR, CDR2 SFDVKD. Trimming took 4 bases from V and 1 from J; bases not matched to a gene: 14. The CDR3 sequence is 19 residues long. The CDR3 loop is CATSDAASSGKGGTDTQYF. In nucleotides, the CDR3 is TGTGCCACCAGTGACGCCGCCTCTAGCGGGAAGGGCGGCACAGATACGCAGTATTTT.

The chain recombines TRBV19 with TRBJ2-4, with TRBD1 matching 7 bases. This CDR3 is built from 13 residues. CDR1 and CDR2 (germline): LNHDA, SQIVND (reference sequence). V lost 4 bases, J lost 8 bases, and 5 bases stayed unmatched. Here the CDR3 DNA reads TGTGCCAGTAGTACGACAGGGCCGGACATTCAGTACTTC. It yields the protein CASSTTGPDIQYF.

Regarding this clonotype: A much bigger clone sits one base away, suggesting this may be a read error. This chain connects TRBV29-1 to TRBJ2-7; TRBD2 might be the D (6 bases). The germline V and J ends were trimmed by 4 bases and 0 bases, with 16 bases remaining between them. This CDR3 contains 15 residues. CDR1 and CDR2 (germline): SQVTM, ANQGSEA. The CDR3 bases are TGCAGCGTTGTAGGAGGGCCGCCAAACTCCTACGAGCAGTACTTC. Its protein product is CSVVGGPPNSYEQYF.

Concerning this clonotype itself: This sequence may be a read error, since a much larger clone differs from it by one base. This chain connects TRBV11-3 to TRBJ2-3; D is unclear. The CDR3 length is 16 residues. Between the trimmed V and J ends, which lost 1 base and 6 bases, there was a span of 17 bases. Germline CDR1 and CDR2: SGHNT and YENEEA. CDR3 DNA sequence: TGTGCCAGCAGCTTAGGGGTAGGCCAGGAGATGGATACGCAGTATTTT. This translates into CASSLGVGQEMDTQYF.

The V and J genes are TRBV12-3 or TRBV12-4 and TRBJ2-7, with D possibly matching TRBD1 (7 bases). Between the trimmed V and J ends, which lost 2 bases and 6 bases, there was a span of 11 bases. The CDR3 covers 13 residues. The CDR3 is CASSLRQGGEQYF. The CDR3 DNA reads TGTGCCAGCAGTTTACGACAGGGAGGCGAGCAGTACTTC.

This chain joins TRBV6-5 and TRBJ2-6; 10 bases align to TRBD2. The V and J ends lost 0 bases and 3 bases, in that order; junction bases with no gene match: 2. The CDR3 extends over 17 amino acids. The germline V gene has CDR1 MNHEY and CDR2 SVGAGI. The CDR3: CASSYSIAGGGANVLTF. The CDR3 DNA reads TGTGCCAGCAGTTACTCGATAGCGGGGGGTGGGGCCAACGTCCTGACTTTC.